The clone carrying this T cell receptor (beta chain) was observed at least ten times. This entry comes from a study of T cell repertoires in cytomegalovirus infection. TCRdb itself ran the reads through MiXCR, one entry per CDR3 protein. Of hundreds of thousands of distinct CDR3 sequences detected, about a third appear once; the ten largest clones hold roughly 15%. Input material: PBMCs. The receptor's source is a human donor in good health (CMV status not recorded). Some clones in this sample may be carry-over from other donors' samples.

The CDR3 nucleotides read TGTGCCAGCAGTTTCCGACGACAGGAGTACAATGAGCAGTTCTTC. Translating it yields CASSFRRQEYNEQFF. The J gene is TRBJ2-1, the V gene TRBV12-3 or TRBV12-4, with D perhaps TRBD1 (6 bases). The CDR3 is 15 residues long. V shed 3 bases and J shed 4 bases, with 13 bases lying between them.